This T cell receptor (beta chain) is from a study of cytotoxic CD8 clonotypes in ibrutinib-treated CLL. Overall study context: The taking of response samples occurred after a median about eleven months of treatment, with a range of 6 to 36.

This clone appeared a few times. The target antigen is unknown. Study outcomes and limitations: Progressing and sustained-remission patients had different sampling times. Higher clonality was seen at ibrutinib response and a return toward baseline at progression.

V was clipped by 1 base and J by 4 bases; unmatched bases: 8. The germline V gene encodes CDR1 MNHNS and CDR2 SASEGT. CDR3 size: 16 residues. Profiling relied on immunoSEQ multiplex PCR, and the TCRdb table lists in-frame clones only, not all of them. Among about 140,000 clones listed, roughly 80% were seen once. V and J are TRBV6-1 and TRBJ2-7; 9 bases align to TRBD2. The receptor was derived from a human donor with chronic lymphocytic leukemia. Source: PBMCs, taken after 12 months of ibrutinib treatment. The CDR3 spells CASSEGPSGVGYEQYF. In DNA, the CDR3 is TGTGCCAGCAGTGAAGGGCCTAGCGGGGTGGGGTACGAGCAGTACTTC.